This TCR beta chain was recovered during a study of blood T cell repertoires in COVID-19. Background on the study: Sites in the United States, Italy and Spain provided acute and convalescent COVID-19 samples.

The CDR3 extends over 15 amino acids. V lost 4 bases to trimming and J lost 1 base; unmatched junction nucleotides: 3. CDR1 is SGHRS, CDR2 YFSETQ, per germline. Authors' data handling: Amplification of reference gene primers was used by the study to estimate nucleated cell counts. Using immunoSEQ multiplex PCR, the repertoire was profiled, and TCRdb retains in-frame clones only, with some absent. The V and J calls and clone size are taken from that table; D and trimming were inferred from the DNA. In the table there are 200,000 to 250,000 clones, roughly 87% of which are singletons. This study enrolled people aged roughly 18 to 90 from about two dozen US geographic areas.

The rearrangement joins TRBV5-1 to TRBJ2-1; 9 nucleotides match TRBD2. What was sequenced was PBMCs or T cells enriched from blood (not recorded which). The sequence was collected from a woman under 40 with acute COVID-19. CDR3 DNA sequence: TGCGCCAGCAGCCTTAGCGGGGGATCCTACAATGAGCAGTTCTTC. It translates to CASSLSGGSYNEQFF.